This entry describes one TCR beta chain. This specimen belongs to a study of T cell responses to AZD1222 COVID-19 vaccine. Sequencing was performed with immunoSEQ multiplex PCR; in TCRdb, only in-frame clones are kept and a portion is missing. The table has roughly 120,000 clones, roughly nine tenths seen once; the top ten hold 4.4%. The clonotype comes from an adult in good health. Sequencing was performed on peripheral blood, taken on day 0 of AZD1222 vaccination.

The DNA for the CDR3 is TGTGCCAGCAGCTTCGGGTCCGACTTTGAGCAGTACTTC. This gives the protein CASSFGSDFEQYF. V and J are TRBV7-9 and TRBJ2-7, with unresolved D. V was shortened by 3 bases and J by 7 bases, with 13 bases between the two germline ends. This CDR3 spans 13 amino acids. Germline CDR1 is SEHNR and CDR2 is FQNEAQ (reference sequence).